These 3 T cell receptor beta chains were sequenced from one sample in a study of shared clonotypes between healthy human individuals. Using immunoSEQ multiplex PCR, the repertoire was profiled, and TCRdb retains in-frame clones only, with some absent. The data contain around 2.1 million clones, about 92% of them singletons. Naive CD8 cells comprised CD45RO-negative, CCR7-positively selected cells, excluding terminally differentiated effector memory CD45RA+ cells. The sequencing sample was made of naive CD8+ T cells from PBMCs. Receptors originate from a man between 18 and 29 years old in good health. Some clones in this sample may be carry-over from other donors' samples.

This chain connects TRBV6-1 to TRBJ1-4; weak D call: TRBD1 (6 bases). Per germline, CDR1 MNHNS and CDR2 SASEGT. Trimming removed 4 bases at V and 0 bases at J, with 9 bases between. The CDR3 length is 15 residues. The CDR3 bases are TGTGCCAGCAGTGCAGGGACAACAACTAATGAAAAACTGTTTTTT. Protein sequence: CASSAGTTTNEKLFF.

This clone appeared a few times. This chain connects TRBV30 to TRBJ1-1; D not resolved. The CDR3 contains 12 residues. Trimming took off 2 bases at V and 11 bases at J, with 15 bases between the two ends. The germline gives CDR1 GTSNPN, CDR2 SVGIG (reference sequence). CDR3 loop: CAWSLGRSMAFF. In nucleotides, the CDR3 is TGTGCCTGGAGTCTAGGGAGATCGATGGCTTTCTTT.

The V and J genes are TRBV6-5 and TRBJ2-3; possible D gene TRBD1, 6 bases. The V gene's germline CDR1 is MNHEY and CDR2 SVGAGI. The ends were cut back, 8 bases at V and 2 bases at J, with 11 bases in the middle. The CDR3 consists of 13 residues. CDR3 sequence reads: CASGKGVTDTQYF. The CDR3 coding sequence is TGTGCCAGCGGTAAGGGGGTCACAGATACGCAGTATTTT.